Following are 17 T cell receptor beta chains from one sample sequenced in a study of T cell clonotyping in hematopoietic cell transplantation (dated by TCRdb to about 2021). The library was obtained by the immunoSEQ multiplex PCR assay. The source is immuneACCESS, and TCRdb retained only in-frame sequences with V and J called. Part of the clones is not carried over; for the studies checked, unresolved V genes explain less than half of this, and the remainder is unexplained. This sample is represented by under 5,500 clones; around 78% of them were singletons. The top ten hold more than 10% of the sample. In the paper's terms, the time point label means: 30 days after allo-HCT. This material consisted of peripheral blood mononuclear cells, taken 30 days after allogeneic stem cell transplant. The receptors stem from a male patient between 60 and 69 years old who had an allogeneic stem cell transplant from an unrelated donor, so the T cells may come from the graft donor. Some clones in this sample may be carry-over from other donors' samples.

The V and J genes are TRBV10-3 and TRBJ2-5; 7 bases fit TRBD2. V lost 3 bases to trimming and J lost 2 bases; unmatched junction nucleotides: 6. Germline V lookup: CDR1 ENHRY, CDR2 SYGVKD. The CDR3 has 15 amino acids. CDR3 nucleotide sequence: TGTGCCATCAGTGATGTGGGAGGGTCTCAAGAGACCCAGTACTTC. It codes for CAISDVGGSQETQYF.

J is TRBJ2-3 and V is TRBV2; 8 nucleotides line up with TRBD2. The trim removed 6 bases at V and 1 base at J, leaving 6 bases unmatched. This CDR3 is built from 15 residues. CDR1 is SNHLY and CDR2 is FYNNEI in the germline V gene. For the CDR3, the DNA is TGTGCCAGCAGGGGGAGCGGGAGCGGCACAGATACGCAGTATTTT. Encoded protein: CASRGSGSGTDTQYF.

The CDR3 nucleotides are TGCGCCAGCAGCTTGACCAGGGGGCCCCCTCCCGCCAGCACAGATACGCAGTATTTT. Protein product: CASSLTRGPPPASTDTQYF. The chain employs TRBV5-1 and TRBJ2-3, with 8 positions matching TRBD1. Per the germline V gene, CDR1 is SGHRS and CDR2 is YFSETQ. The ends lost 1 base at V and 0 bases at J; junction bases unmatched: 13. The CDR3 extends over 19 amino acids.

The J gene is TRBJ1-6, the V gene TRBV6-1, with a possible D match to TRBD1 (5 bases). V lost 8 bases, J lost 10 bases, and 18 bases lay in between. CDR3 length: 14 residues. Germline CDR1 and CDR2: MNHNS and SASEGT. The CDR3 protein is CASSLGQATSPLHF. Here the CDR3 DNA reads TGTGCCAGCTCTTTGGGGCAGGCGACCTCACCCCTCCACTTT.

The chain recombines TRBV4-1 with TRBJ2-5, with D perhaps given as TRBD1 or TRBD2 (5 bases each). CDR1 is MGHRA and CDR2 is YSYEKL in the germline V gene. With 4 bases removed from V and 2 bases from J, the gap between germline ends came to 14 bases. This CDR3 is built from 15 residues. CDR3 DNA: TGCGCCAGCAGCCGAGGGCACAGGCTGCAAGAGACCCAGTACTTC. This translates into CASSRGHRLQETQYF.

J is TRBJ2-7 and V is TRBV5-1; D unresolved. The length of the CDR3 is 15 residues. The germline V and J ends were trimmed by 3 bases and 4 bases, with 17 bases remaining between them. Per the germline V gene, CDR1 is SGHRS and CDR2 is YFSETQ. The CDR3 sequence is CASSSSAKGIYEQYF. CDR3 nucleotides: TGCGCCAGCAGCTCTTCAGCAAAGGGTATTTACGAGCAGTACTTC.

V usage is TRBV6-1 and J usage is TRBJ2-7; no definite D call. Germline-derived CDR1 and CDR2 are MNHNS and SASEGT. The CDR3 covers 15 residues. Trimming removed 3 bases at V and 3 bases at J, with 15 bases between. CDR3 protein: CASSEADSWGYEQYF. The CDR3 nucleotides read TGTGCCAGCAGTGAGGCCGACTCTTGGGGCTACGAGCAGTACTTC.

V gene TRBV29-1 combines with J gene TRBJ1-5, with TRBD1 as a possible D gene (6 bases). The CDR3 spans 12 residues. The V end was cut by 4 bases, the J end by 5 bases, with 9 bases between. The V gene's germline CDR1 is SQVTM and CDR2 ANQGSEA. CDR3 sequence reads: CSVGGGDQPQHF. The CDR3 nucleotides read TGCAGCGTTGGGGGGGGCGATCAGCCCCAGCATTTT.

The rearrangement links TRBV7-9 to TRBJ1-1, with a possible D match to TRBD1 (5 bases). The ends were cut back, 1 base at V and 0 bases at J, with 6 bases in the middle. Germline values: CDR1 SEHNR, CDR2 FQNEAQ (reference sequence). There are 14 residues in the CDR3. CDR3 coding DNA: TGTGCCAGCAGCTTAGGACAGATGAACACTGAAGCTTTCTTT. This sequence encodes CASSLGQMNTEAFF.

The chain links TRBV11-2 to TRBJ1-2; D remains ambiguous. V was trimmed by 6 bases and J by 6 bases, leaving 14 bases between them. The CDR3 runs to 13 residues. The germline gives CDR1 SGHAT, CDR2 FQNNGV. The CDR3 DNA follows: TGTGCCAGCAGACATACCCCGGACCATGGCTACACCTTC. Amino acid sequence: CASRHTPDHGYTF.

The CDR3 DNA reads TGTGCCAGCAGCTATGGGGGGGGCGCTGAATATGGCTACACCTTC. It yields the protein CASSYGGGAEYGYTF. The chain recombines TRBV7-9 with TRBJ1-2; D is perhaps TRBD1 (6 bases). Per germline, CDR1 SEHNR and CDR2 FQNEAQ (reference sequence). This CDR3 contains 15 residues. Trimming removed 4 bases from V and 5 bases from J, with 17 bases in between.

This clone was counted only a few times. The chain has TRBV29-1 and TRBJ2-3; 10 bases match TRBD1. This CDR3 has 14 amino acids. Germline loops: CDR1 SQVTM, CDR2 ANQGSEA. Germline trimming cut 1 base from V and 2 bases from J; bases unmatched to any gene: 0. The CDR3 bases are TGCAGCGTTGAAGGACAGGGGGCCACAGATACGCAGTATTTT. This encodes CSVEGQGATDTQYF.

The chain joins TRBV29-1 to TRBJ2-5; D could derive from TRBD1 or TRBD2 (5 bases each). The V gene's germline CDR1 is SQVTM and CDR2 ANQGSEA. The CDR3 covers 13 residues. The V gene lost 3 bases and the J gene lost 1 base, with 9 bases spanning the gap. CDR3 DNA: TGCAGCGTTGATTGGGGGACCCAAGAGACCCAGTACTTC. Amino acid sequence: CSVDWGTQETQYF. Filled out from reference TRBV29-1 and TRBJ2-5, the complete variable domain reads SAVISQKPSRDICQRGTSLTIQCQVDSQVTMMFWYRQQPGQSLTLIATANQGSEATYESGFVIDKFPISRPNLTFSTLTVSNMSPEDSSIYLCSVDWGTQETQYFGPGTRLLVL.

The chain is built from TRBV6-4 and TRBJ2-7; possibly TRBD2 for D (6 bases). V was cut by 7 bases and J by 4 bases, with 17 bases left in between. The CDR3 contains 14 residues. The germline V gene has CDR1 MRHNA and CDR2 SNTAGT. CDR3 nucleotides: TGTGCCAGCACCCACCGGGACTCCACGTACGAGCAGTACTTC. It is translated as CASTHRDSTYEQYF.

A word on this clone: In the same sample, other DNA sequences code for this CDR3. The rearrangement links TRBV4-1 to TRBJ2-7; D is tentatively TRBD1 or TRBD2 (6 bases each). The V end was cut by 1 base, the J end by 2 bases, with 9 bases between. Germline assignment: CDR1 MGHRA and CDR2 YSYEKL. The CDR3 runs 14 residues. The CDR3 DNA sequence: TGCGCCAGCAGCCAAGCGGGGGCCGCCTACGAGCAGTACTTC. It yields the protein CASSQAGAAYEQYF.

The rearrangement links TRBV2 to TRBJ1-1; 8 nucleotides align to TRBD1. Losses at the gene ends were 6 bases for V and 4 bases for J; bases not matched to a gene: 10. Germline CDR1 is SNHLY and CDR2 is FYNNEI. The CDR3 runs 15 residues. Written as DNA, the CDR3 is TGTGCCAGCAGACGCGACAGGGGTGGGGTCACTGAAGCTTTCTTT. This codes for CASRRDRGGVTEAFF.

The table lists this clone with a count of one. J is TRBJ1-5 and V is TRBV6-5; D is uncertain. CDR1 and CDR2 from the germline V gene are MNHEY and SVGAGI. Deletions cut 0 bases from V and 6 bases from J, with 6 bases between. The CDR3 runs 13 residues. The CDR3 loop is CASSYSYSQPQHF. DNA of the CDR3: TGTGCCAGCAGTTACTCGTACAGTCAGCCCCAGCATTTT.